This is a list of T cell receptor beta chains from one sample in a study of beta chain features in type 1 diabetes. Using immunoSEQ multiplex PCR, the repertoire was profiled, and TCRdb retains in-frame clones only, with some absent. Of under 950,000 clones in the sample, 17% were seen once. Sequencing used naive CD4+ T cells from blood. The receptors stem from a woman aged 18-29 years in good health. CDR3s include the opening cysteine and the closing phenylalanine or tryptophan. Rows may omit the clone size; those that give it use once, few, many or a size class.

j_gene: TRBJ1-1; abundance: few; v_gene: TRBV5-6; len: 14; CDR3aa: CASSLVDRSTEAFF
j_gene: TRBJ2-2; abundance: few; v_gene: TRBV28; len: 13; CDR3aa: CASSLGRRRELFF
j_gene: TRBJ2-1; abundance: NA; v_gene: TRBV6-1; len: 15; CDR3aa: CASEGTPRSYNEQFF
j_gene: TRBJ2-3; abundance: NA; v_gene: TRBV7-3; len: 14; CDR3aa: CASSSSTGTDTQYF
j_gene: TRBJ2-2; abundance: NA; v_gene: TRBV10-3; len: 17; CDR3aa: CAIRPGTGGENTGELFF
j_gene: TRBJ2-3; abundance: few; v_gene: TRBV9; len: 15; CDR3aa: CASSPRTGGPDTQYF
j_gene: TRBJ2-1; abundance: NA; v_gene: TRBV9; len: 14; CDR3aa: CASSEGPTYNEQFF
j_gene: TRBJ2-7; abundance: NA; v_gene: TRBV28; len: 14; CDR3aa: CASSTGQGAYEQYF
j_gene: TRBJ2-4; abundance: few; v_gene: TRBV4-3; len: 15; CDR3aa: CASSQDHGRLRIQYF
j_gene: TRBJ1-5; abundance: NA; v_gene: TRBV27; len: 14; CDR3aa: CASSIRDSNQPQHF
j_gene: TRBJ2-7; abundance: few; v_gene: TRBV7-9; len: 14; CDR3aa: CASSNTGEFYEQYF
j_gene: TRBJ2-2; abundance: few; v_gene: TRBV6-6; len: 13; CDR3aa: CASQAGNTGELFF
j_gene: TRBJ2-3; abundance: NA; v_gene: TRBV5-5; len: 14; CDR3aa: CASSLAPGADTQYF
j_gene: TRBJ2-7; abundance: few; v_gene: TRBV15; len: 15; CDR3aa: CATSSTGTGVYEQYF
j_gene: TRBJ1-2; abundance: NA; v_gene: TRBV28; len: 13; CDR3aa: CASTRQAYYGYTF
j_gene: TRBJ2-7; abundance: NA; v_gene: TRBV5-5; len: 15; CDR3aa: CASSLVFRQGYEQYF
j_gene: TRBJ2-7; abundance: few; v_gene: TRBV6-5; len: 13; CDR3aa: CASRPGNQYEQYF
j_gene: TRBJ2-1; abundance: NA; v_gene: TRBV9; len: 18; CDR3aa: CASRLAPLDHLYLNEQFF
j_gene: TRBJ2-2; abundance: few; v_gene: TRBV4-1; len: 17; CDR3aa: CASSKGTSLTNTGELFF
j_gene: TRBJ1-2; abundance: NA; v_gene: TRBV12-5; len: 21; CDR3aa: CASGFLTPTVGGQGISYGYTF
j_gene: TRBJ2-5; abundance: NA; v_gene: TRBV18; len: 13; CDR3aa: CASSPGYQETQYF
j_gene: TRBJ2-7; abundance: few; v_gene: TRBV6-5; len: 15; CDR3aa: CASSSDRGPVYEQYF
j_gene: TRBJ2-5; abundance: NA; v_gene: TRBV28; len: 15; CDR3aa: CASSFDLAGAETQYF
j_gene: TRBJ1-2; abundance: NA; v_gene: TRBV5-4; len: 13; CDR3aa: CASRMQPNYGYTF
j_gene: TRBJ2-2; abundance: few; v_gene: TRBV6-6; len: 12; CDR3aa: CASTHGGRELFF
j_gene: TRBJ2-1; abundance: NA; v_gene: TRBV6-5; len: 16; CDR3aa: CASSSAGTGGLNEQFF